The clone carrying this T cell receptor (beta chain) was picked up a small number of times. What it binds is not known. The record originates from a study of blood T cells in healthy people across ages. Study-level points and caveats: In older individuals, TCR beta diversity per million T cells was lower, falling roughly linearly with age.

V lost 6 bases and J lost 1; bases outside the gene matches: 9. The CDR3 contains 16 residues. Germline V lookup: CDR1 MNHEY, CDR2 SVGAGI. Primers used in a second PCR of about 7 to 12 cycles were a sample-barcoded 5' primer and a J-beta primer mix. At least 2.5 million CDR3-containing paired-end reads were obtained per sample. TCRdb reanalysed the 5' RACE reads using MiXCR and keeps one entry per CDR3 protein. The sample shows more than 650,000 distinct CDR3 sequences, roughly 26% of them seen only once. These data were also filed under a second study, of T cells of mothers and their children.

Material: blood. This sequence joins TRBV6-5 and TRBJ2-5, with TRBD1 matching over 9 bases. This receptor was obtained from a boy younger than 18 in good health. The CDR3 sequence is CASSYGTGRLQETQYF. The CDR3 nucleotides read TGTGCCAGCAGCTACGGGACAGGGAGGCTCCAAGAGACCCAGTACTTC.